Detailed here is one T cell receptor beta chain. V shed 0 bases and J 4 bases; nucleotides not matched to a gene: 6. There are 16 residues in the CDR3. Germline loops: CDR1 LNHDA, CDR2 SQIVND (reference sequence). The data originate from a study of shared T cell receptors in the human thymus. Method: immunoSEQ multiplex PCR; TCRdb's copy keeps in-frame clones and lacks some. The repertoire includes approximately 660,000 clones, approximately 88% of them detected once, and about 0.01% sits in the top ten. These same data were also listed under a study on human thymus T cells.

V and J are TRBV19 and TRBJ2-7; 10 bases align to TRBD2. The TCR was taken from a boy in the first two years of life with a congenital heart defect. What was sequenced was thymocytes. This chain's CDR3 is CASSIDPSGSRYEQYF. The CDR3 bases are TGTGCCAGTAGTATAGACCCTAGCGGGAGTAGGTACGAGCAGTACTTC.